These 29 T cell receptor beta chains share one sample of origin, sequenced in a study of cytomegalovirus exposure and HLA in healthy donors (dated by TCRdb to about 2017). Library preparation employed the immunoSEQ multiplex PCR assay. TCRdb provides this immuneACCESS table in a form limited to in-frame rearrangements. Some clones are lacking; in checked studies, under half of them reflect an unresolved V gene, and why the rest are absent is not known. For this sample there are roughly 150,000 clones; 85% to 90% appear just once. Clones ranked in the top ten supply 2.5% to 4% of the sample. What was sequenced was PBMCs. The receptors here all came from a woman aged 18-35 years in good health and CMV-seropositive.

A few counts support this clone. The V gene is TRBV21-1, the J gene TRBJ1-6. TRBV21-1 is recorded as a pseudogene. This CDR3 contains 18 residues. The chain's CDR3 is CASSHRIATLHHNSPLHF. The CDR3 nucleotides read TGTGCCAGCAGCCACCGTATAGCTACACTACATCATAATTCACCCCTCCACTTT.

In its sample, this clone was seen once. The rearrangement links TRBV5-1 to TRBJ2-1; TRBD2 is a possible D gene (6 bases). From germline, CDR1 is SGHRS and CDR2 YFSETQ. The CDR3 covers 15 residues. V was pared by 4 bases and J by 4 bases, with 15 bases between. In nucleotides, the CDR3 is TGCGCCAGCAGCATGGACTATAACGGGTACAATGAGCAGTTCTTC. Protein: CASSMDYNGYNEQFF.

The sample holds one count of this clone. The J gene is TRBJ2-3, the V gene TRBV27; 13 bases agree with TRBD2. V shed 3 bases and J 0 bases; nucleotides not matched to a gene: 6. Germline lookup yields CDR1 MNHEY and CDR2 SMNVEV (reference sequence). CDR3 length equals 18 residues. This CDR3 reads CASSLVGLAGESTDTQYF. The CDR3 DNA reads as TGTGCCAGCAGTTTGGTAGGACTAGCGGGAGAGAGCACAGATACGCAGTATTTT.

The chain joins TRBV4-3 to TRBJ1-2, with D perhaps TRBD1 (5 bases). V was shortened by 1 base and J by 4 bases, with 16 bases between the two germline ends. Germline V gene data show CDR1 as LGHNA and CDR2 as YSLEER. There are 16 residues in the CDR3. The CDR3 sequence is CASSQVETAIGYGYTF. The CDR3 DNA sequence: TGCGCCAGCAGCCAAGTTGAGACAGCTATAGGCTATGGCTACACCTTC.

In its sample, this clone was seen once. The chain combines TRBV13 with TRBJ2-3; D gene uncertain. The V gene lost 0 bases and the J gene lost 4 bases, with 17 bases spanning the gap. This CDR3 spans 17 amino acids. Per the germline V gene, CDR1 is PRHDT and CDR2 is FYEKMQ (reference sequence). CDR3 in amino acids: CASSLGGSRIRADTQYF. The CDR3, as DNA: TGTGCCAGCAGCTTAGGAGGATCTAGGATTAGAGCAGATACGCAGTATTTT.

V usage is TRBV7-2 and J usage is TRBJ2-5; D is uncertain. Germline assignment: CDR1 SGHTA and CDR2 FQGNSA. The CDR3 extends over 14 amino acids. Between the trimmed V and J ends, which lost 3 bases and 2 bases, there was a span of 10 bases. The CDR3 loop is CASSFYSSQETQYF. CDR3 DNA sequence: TGTGCCAGCAGCTTTTACTCCTCTCAAGAGACCCAGTACTTC.

This clone was observed a single time. This chain links TRBV19 with TRBJ2-7, with TRBD1 matching over 7 bases. The CDR3 consists of 14 residues. V lost 4 bases and J lost 2; bases outside the gene matches: 5. The germline V gene has CDR1 LNHDA and CDR2 SQIVND (reference sequence). The CDR3 loop reads CASSSRTGPYEQYF. Written as DNA, the CDR3 is TGTGCCAGTAGTAGCCGGACAGGACCCTACGAGCAGTACTTC.

The chain couples TRBV19 to TRBJ2-7; D remains unclear. This CDR3 region has 14 residues. Germline loops: CDR1 LNHDA, CDR2 SQIVND (reference sequence). V gave up 3 bases and J gave up 0 bases, with 9 bases separating them. The CDR3 sequence: CASSMRPNSYEQYF. As DNA, the CDR3 is TGTGCCAGTAGTATGCGTCCGAACTCCTACGAGCAGTACTTC.

CDR3 amino acids: CASSLRGGLFGYTF. The CDR3 DNA is TGTGCCAGCAGCTTAAGGGGCGGTCTATTTGGCTACACCTTC. V usage is TRBV11-3 and J usage is TRBJ1-2; perhaps TRBD1 as D (5 bases). Trimming removed 2 bases from V and 7 bases from J, with 14 bases in between. This CDR3 region has 14 residues. Germline loops: CDR1 SGHNT, CDR2 YENEEA.

DNA of the CDR3: TGTGCCAGCAGCTTAGCGGGAAGGCCCACAGATACGCAGTATTTT. As protein: CASSLAGRPTDTQYF. This chain links TRBV7-3 with TRBJ2-3, with D maybe TRBD2 (6 bases). V was cut by 2 bases and J by 2 bases, with 11 bases left in between. CDR1 and CDR2 from the germline V gene are SGHTA and FQGTGA. The CDR3 runs to 15 residues.

This sequence joins TRBV7-2 and TRBJ2-7, with 8 bases aligning to TRBD2. The CDR3 sequence is 14 residues long. Trimming took 6 bases from V and 4 from J; bases not matched to a gene: 8. Germline CDR1 SGHTA, CDR2 FQGNSA. CDR3 coding DNA: TGTGCCAGCAGTCACGGGACTAGTAGATACGAGCAGTACTTC. This sequence encodes CASSHGTSRYEQYF.

The chain joins TRBV19 to TRBJ1-4, with D unresolved. The CDR3 is 12 amino acids. Germline V gene lookup returns CDR1 LNHDA and CDR2 SQIVND (reference sequence). Trimming stripped 3 bases from V and 4 bases from J, with 3 bases between. CDR3 residues: CASSISNEKLFF. The CDR3 DNA reads TGTGCCAGTAGTATCAGTAATGAAAAACTGTTTTTT.

The gene calls are TRBV10-3 and TRBJ2-7, with 9 nucleotides matching TRBD1. Trimming cost V 6 bases and J 6 bases; bases outside gene matches: 9. The CDR3 is made up of 14 amino acids. Germline lookup yields CDR1 ENHRY and CDR2 SYGVKD. DNA of the CDR3: TGTGCCATCAGAACACAGGGGGCTAGCGGCGAGCAGTACTTC. Translated: CAIRTQGASGEQYF.

The chain uses TRBV19 and TRBJ1-5, with 9 nucleotides matching TRBD1. The CDR3 is 16 amino acids. With 6 bases clipped from V and 6 bases from J, the junction kept 12 bases outside the gene matches. The germline gives CDR1 LNHDA, CDR2 SQIVND (reference sequence). CDR3 in amino acids: CASRMGGQGSFQPQHF. The CDR3 DNA is TGTGCCAGTAGAATGGGAGGACAGGGGTCGTTTCAGCCCCAGCATTTT.

This chain links TRBV5-1 with TRBJ2-7; TRBD2 agrees at 11 bases. CDR3 length: 20 residues. Looked up from germline, CDR1 is SGHRS and CDR2 is YFSETQ. Losses at the gene ends were 0 bases for V and 1 base for J; bases not matched to a gene: 15. This CDR3 is CASSLGDRTSGWGVSYEQYF. The CDR3 DNA sequence: TGCGCCAGCAGCTTGGGCGACAGGACTAGCGGGTGGGGGGTATCCTACGAGCAGTACTTC. Full variable domain (missing parts from reference TRBV5-1 and TRBJ2-7): KAGVTQTPRYLIKTRGQQVTLSCSPISGHRSVSWYQQTPGQGLQFLFEYFSETQRNKGNFPGRFSGRQFSNSRSEMNVSTLELGDSALYLCASSLGDRTSGWGVSYEQYFGPGTRLTVT.

The V call is TRBV18, the J call TRBJ2-7; no clear D gene. Per the germline V gene, CDR1 is KGHSH and CDR2 is LQKENI. Trimming took 0 bases from V and 5 from J, leaving 11 bases between them. The CDR3 runs 14 residues. The CDR3 protein is CASSPPLPQNEQYF. The CDR3 coding sequence is TGTGCCAGCTCACCACCCCTTCCCCAGAACGAGCAGTACTTC.

The rearrangement uses TRBV12-2 and TRBJ2-5; the table gives TRBD2 as D, unverified against the DNA. TRBV12-2 is labeled a pseudogene. The CDR3 is made up of 18 amino acids. The chain's CDR3 is CASRPGASGRASGETQYF. The CDR3 DNA reads as TGTGCAAGTCGCCCCGGCGCTAGCGGGAGGGCCAGCGGGGAGACCCAGTACTTC.

The chain employs TRBV13 and TRBJ2-1; 7 nucleotides align to TRBD1. V trimming: 5 bases; J trimming: 4 bases; junction bases outside the gene matches: 11. Germline loops: CDR1 PRHDT, CDR2 FYEKMQ (reference sequence). The CDR3 sequence is 16 residues long. DNA of the CDR3: TGTGCCAGCAGCCAGACGACAGGGACGAAGTACAATGAGCAGTTCTTC. Translated, it gives CASSQTTGTKYNEQFF.

The V and J genes are TRBV7-9 and TRBJ1-2; 8 positions match TRBD1. With V trimmed by 5 bases and J by 3 bases, 14 bases remained unmatched. Germline CDR1 and CDR2: SEHNR and FQNEAQ (reference sequence). CDR3 length equals 17 residues. The CDR3 reads CASSRGQAFQSDYGYTF. CDR3 nucleotide sequence: TGTGCCAGCAGCCGGGGACAGGCTTTTCAAAGTGACTATGGCTACACCTTC.

The gene calls are TRBV4-3 and TRBJ1-1, with TRBD1 matching 7 bases. Germline trimming cut 7 bases from V and 3 bases from J; bases unmatched to any gene: 14. In germline, CDR1 is LGHNA, CDR2 YSLEER. The CDR3 has 16 amino acids. The CDR3 is CASNIGTAGGDTEAFF. The DNA for the CDR3 is TGCGCCAGCAACATCGGGACAGCTGGAGGGGACACTGAAGCTTTCTTT.

The J gene is TRBJ2-7, the V gene TRBV7-9, with 10 positions matching TRBD2. CDR1 is SEHNR and CDR2 is FQNEAQ in the germline V gene (reference sequence). Trimming at V came to 2 bases and at J to 3 bases, leaving 4 bases not matched to a gene. The CDR3 sequence is 15 residues long. CDR3 DNA: TGTGCCAGCAGCTTAACAACTAGCGGGGACTACGAGCAGTACTTC. Protein sequence: CASSLTTSGDYEQYF.

There are many counts of this clone. The chain couples TRBV10-1 to TRBJ1-5; possible D gene TRBD1, 6 bases. V was cut by 4 bases and J by 4 bases, with 14 bases left in between. There are 15 residues in the CDR3. Germline V lookup: CDR1 WNHNN, CDR2 SYGVQD (reference sequence). Written as DNA, the CDR3 is TGCGCCAGCAGTGCCCGGGGGGGCGCTAATCAGCCCCAGCATTTT. Translated: CASSARGGANQPQHF.

This clone was detected a few times. The V call is TRBV9, the J call TRBJ2-7; TRBD2 aligns across 7 bases. V was pared by 0 bases and J by 4 bases, with 4 bases of the junction left unmatched. The CDR3 is made up of 14 amino acids. CDR1 SGDLS and CDR2 YYNGEE come from the germline V gene. The chain's CDR3 is CASSVDGGSYEQYF. The CDR3 nucleotides are TGTGCCAGCAGCGTAGATGGCGGGAGTTACGAGCAGTACTTC.

This chain links TRBV11-3 with TRBJ1-2; no definite D call. V lost 5 bases to trimming and J lost 4 bases, with 11 bases between them. The germline CDR1 and CDR2 sequences are SGHNT and YENEEA. The CDR3 length is 13 residues. CDR3 sequence (DNA): TGTGCCAGCAGCCCGGGAGGTAGCTATGGCTACACCTTC. It is translated as CASSPGGSYGYTF.

V and J are TRBV28 and TRBJ1-2; D might be TRBD1 (5 bases). CDR3 length equals 14 residues. Trimming took off 1 base at V and 8 bases at J, with 14 bases between the two ends. Germline lookup yields CDR1 MDHEN and CDR2 SYDVKM. The CDR3 region is CASSLSARALGYTF. Here the CDR3 DNA reads TGTGCCAGCAGTTTATCGGCCAGGGCCTTAGGCTACACCTTC.

The rearrangement uses TRBV11-2 and TRBJ1-2; D unclear. Germline values: CDR1 SGHAT, CDR2 FQNNGV. The CDR3 spans 15 residues. The V and J ends lost 5 bases and 4 bases respectively, with 17 bases between them. CDR3 region: CASSALVRASYGYTF. CDR3 sequence (DNA): TGTGCCAGCAGCGCACTAGTGAGGGCTAGCTATGGCTACACCTTC.

This clone was seen a few times. The chain employs TRBV7-8 and TRBJ2-7; D remains ambiguous. The V gene lost 1 base and the J gene lost 5 bases, with 9 bases spanning the gap. Germline assignment: CDR1 SGHVS and CDR2 FQNEAQ. CDR3 size: 13 residues. The CDR3, as DNA: TGTGCCAGCAGCTTAGGGCCGCCCCACGAGCAGTACTTC. It translates to CASSLGPPHEQYF.

The chain carries TRBV7-8 and TRBJ1-4; 7 nucleotides match TRBD1. With V trimmed by 2 bases and J by 5 bases, 5 bases remained unmatched. The length of the CDR3 is 15 residues. The germline CDR1 and CDR2 sequences are SGHVS and FQNEAQ. The CDR3 sequence: CASSLLGQLNEKLFF. The CDR3 nucleotides are TGTGCCAGCAGCTTATTGGGACAGTTAAATGAAAAACTGTTTTTT.

The gene calls are TRBV11-2 and TRBJ1-2, with D maybe TRBD1 (6 bases). Germline V gene data show CDR1 as SGHAT and CDR2 as FQNNGV. The CDR3 is 16 amino acids. Deletions cut 4 bases from V and 0 bases from J, with 15 bases between. The CDR3: CASSSQGGNSNYGYTF. CDR3 DNA sequence: TGTGCCAGCAGCTCCCAAGGGGGTAACTCTAACTATGGCTACACCTTC.